This T cell receptor (beta chain) was recovered during a study of T-cell reconstitution after alpha-beta-depleted transplantation in children listed by TCRdb under 2016. Turning to the overall study: Using TCR repertoire profiling, the study followed T-cell immune reconstitution in a quantitative way in children after TCRalphabeta/CD19-depleted allogeneic hematopoietic cell transplantation.

Notes on this clonotype: The specificity of this receptor is unknown. Germline is not matched at one junction end, which may reflect a read error.

Library generation was performed with PCR. For sequencing, an Illumina HiSeq 2500 was employed. To normalize quantification of the TCRbeta repertoire, the TCR libraries were built with molecular barcoding that relied on unique molecular identifiers. TCRdb applied fastp at Q25 and MiXCR to the public reads, then kept only in-frame beta chains. Entries that share a CDR3 protein sequence are merged under the most common genes and DNA. Recorded for this sample are nearly 400,000 distinct CDR3 sequences; just over 20% of them occurred a single time. The ten largest account for 3.8% of the sample. The material was PBMCs from the stem cell graft donor, obtained from the stem cell graft. This sequence originates from a human donor who donated a stem cell graft to a child with acute myeloid leukemia.

The nucleotide sequence is given as TGCGCCAGCGGCTTGACTAGCCCGCATGAGCAGTTCTTC. It translates to CASGLTSPHEQFF. The chain uses TRBV5-1 and TRBJ2-1; 7 central bases correspond to TRBD2. CDR1 SGHRS and CDR2 YFSETQ are derived from the germline V gene. The CDR3 starts with the cysteine, ends with the phenylalanine, and has 13 residues. The retained sequence is limited to the CDR3, 39 bases, with the frame set at the first base.